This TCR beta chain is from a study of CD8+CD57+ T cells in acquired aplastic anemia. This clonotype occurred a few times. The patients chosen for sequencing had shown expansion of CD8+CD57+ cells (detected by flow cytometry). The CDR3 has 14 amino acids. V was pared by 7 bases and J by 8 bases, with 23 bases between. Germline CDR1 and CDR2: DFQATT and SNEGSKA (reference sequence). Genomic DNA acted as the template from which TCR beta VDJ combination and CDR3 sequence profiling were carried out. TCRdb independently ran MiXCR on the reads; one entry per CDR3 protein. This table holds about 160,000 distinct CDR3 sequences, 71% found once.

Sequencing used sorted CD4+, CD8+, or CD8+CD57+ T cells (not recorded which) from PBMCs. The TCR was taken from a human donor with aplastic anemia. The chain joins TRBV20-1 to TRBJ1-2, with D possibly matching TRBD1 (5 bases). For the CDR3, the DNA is TGCAGTGTACGGTCTGAGGGGCTCGGGTCGGGCTACACCTTC. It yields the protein CSVRSEGLGSGYTF.